This TCR beta chain appears in the sequencing data of a study of cytotoxic CD8 clonotypes in ibrutinib-treated CLL. This clone was counted only a few times. Other DNA sequences of this sample code for an identical CDR3. Around 2 micrograms of genomic DNA from cryopreserved PBMCs went into TCR beta libraries. V gave up 7 bases and J gave up 0 bases, with 4 bases separating them. Germline CDR1 MDHEN, CDR2 SYDVKM. The length of the CDR3 is 12 residues. Investigators sought sequencing depths of between 1 in 200,000 and 1 in 1 million T cells. Sequencing used immunoSEQ multiplex PCR; TCRdb keeps in-frame clones, though not all of them. Among around 53,000 clones, 50% to 60% were seen once, and the ten largest hold approximately 24%.

This clonotype was sampled from a human donor with chronic lymphocytic leukemia. The sample in question was PBMCs, obtained at disease progression, from a patient treated with ibrutinib. The chain carries TRBV28 and TRBJ1-5; D is uncertain. CDR3 protein: CASTSSNQPQHF. The DNA of the CDR3 is TGTGCCAGCACAAGTAGCAATCAGCCCCAGCATTTT.